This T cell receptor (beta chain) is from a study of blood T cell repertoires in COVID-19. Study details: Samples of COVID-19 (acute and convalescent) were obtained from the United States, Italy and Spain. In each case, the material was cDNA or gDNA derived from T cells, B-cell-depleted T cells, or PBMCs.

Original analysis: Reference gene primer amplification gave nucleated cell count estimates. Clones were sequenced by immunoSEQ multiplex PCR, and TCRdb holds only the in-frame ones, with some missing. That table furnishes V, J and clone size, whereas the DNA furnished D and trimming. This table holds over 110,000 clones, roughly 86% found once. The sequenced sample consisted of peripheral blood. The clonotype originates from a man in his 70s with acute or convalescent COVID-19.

The CDR3, as DNA: TGCGCCAGCAGCCCTCTGGGACTAGCGGGAAATCAAGAGACCCAGTACTTC. Translated, it gives CASSPLGLAGNQETQYF. The chain employs TRBV5-1 and TRBJ2-5; 13 bases are shared with TRBD2. V shed 4 bases, J shed 2 bases, and the junction held 8 bases outside the gene matches. The CDR3 totals 17 residues. In germline, CDR1 is SGHRS, CDR2 YFSETQ.